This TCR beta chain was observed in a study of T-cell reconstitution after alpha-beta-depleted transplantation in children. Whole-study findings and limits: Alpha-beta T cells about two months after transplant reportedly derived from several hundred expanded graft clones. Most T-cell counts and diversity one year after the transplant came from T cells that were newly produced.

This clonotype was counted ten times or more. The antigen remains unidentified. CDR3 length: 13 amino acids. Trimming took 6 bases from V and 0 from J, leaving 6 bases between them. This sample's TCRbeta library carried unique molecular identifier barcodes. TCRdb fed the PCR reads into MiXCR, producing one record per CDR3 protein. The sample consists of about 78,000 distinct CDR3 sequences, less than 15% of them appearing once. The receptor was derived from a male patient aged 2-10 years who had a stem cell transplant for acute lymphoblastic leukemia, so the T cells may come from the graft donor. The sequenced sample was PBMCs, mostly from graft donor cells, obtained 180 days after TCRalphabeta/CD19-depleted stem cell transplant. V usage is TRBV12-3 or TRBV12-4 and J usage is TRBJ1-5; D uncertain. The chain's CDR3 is CASRRNSNQPQHF. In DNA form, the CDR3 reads TGTGCCAGCAGACGTAATAGCAATCAGCCCCAGCATTTT.